Presented here are 25 T cell receptor beta chains from one specimen sequenced in a study of T cells after yellow fever vaccination. TCRdb reprocessed the 5' RACE reads with MiXCR, giving one entry per CDR3 protein. Here the sample spans nearly 70,000 distinct CDR3 sequences, 6.5% being singletons. The sample here was CD8+ T cells sorted from PBMCs, taken roughly 47 days after the first yellow fever vaccination. These receptors were obtained from a man between 18 and 29 years old who received the YFV17D yellow fever vaccine.

This clonotype was observed many times. The J gene is TRBJ2-7, the V gene TRBV7-9; D is uncertain. This CDR3 contains 11 residues. Germline CDR1 and CDR2: SEHNR and FQNEAQ (reference sequence). The ends were cut back, 5 bases at V and 3 bases at J, with 5 bases in the middle. The CDR3 nucleotides read TGTGCCAGCAGCGCTATCTACGAGCAGTACGTC. It encodes CASSAIYEQYV.

This clonotype showed up many times. At one end the junction does not follow the germline gene, possibly because of a read error. This sequence joins TRBV27 and TRBJ1-2, with unresolved D. CDR3 length: 14 amino acids. Germline assignment: CDR1 MNHEY and CDR2 SMNVEV (reference sequence). The CDR3 DNA reads TGCACCAGCACCAGAATGGGAGCTAACTATGGCTACACCTTC. Translating gives CTSTRMGANYGYTF.

This clonotype was counted many times. The chain has TRBV12-3 or TRBV12-4 and TRBJ2-7, with D perhaps given as TRBD1 or TRBD2 (6 bases each). The CDR3 runs 13 residues. Deletions cut 4 bases from V and 6 bases from J, with 13 bases between. The CDR3 protein is CASSYEWGAEQYV. CDR3 bases: TGTGCCAGCAGTTACGAGTGGGGGGCCGAGCAGTACGTC.

There are many counts of this clonotype. V usage is TRBV7-9 and J usage is TRBJ2-3; D uncertain. Trimming cost V 5 bases and J 2 bases, with 8 bases left between them. This CDR3 has 13 residues. Per the germline V gene, CDR1 is SEHNR and CDR2 is FQNEAQ (reference sequence). The CDR3 nucleotides are TGTGCCAGCAGCCGTGGGAACACAGATACGCAGTATTTT. The encoded protein is CASSRGNTDTQYF. The full variable domain, rest sourced from reference TRBV7-9 and TRBJ2-3, is DTGVSQNPRHKITKRGQNVTFRCDPISEHNRLYWYRQTLGQGPEFLTYFQNEAQLEKSRLLSDRFSAERPKGSFSTLEIQRTEQGDSAMYLCASSRGNTDTQYFGPGTRLTVL.

This clonotype has only a few counts. This chain links TRBV7-2 with TRBJ2-2; 8 bases map to TRBD2. This CDR3 comprises 15 residues. After removal of 2 bases from V and 6 bases from J, the junction contained 5 bases not matched to a gene. Germline V gene sequence: CDR1 SGHTA, CDR2 FQGNSA. In DNA, the CDR3 is TGTGCCAGCAGCTTAACAGGGCGGGGGGCCGGGGAGCTGTTTTTT. This codes for CASSLTGRGAGELFF.

This clonotype has only a few counts. The chain carries TRBV7-2 and TRBJ2-7; 7 bases are shared with TRBD2. The V segment lost 5 bases and the J segment 4 bases; nucleotides outside the gene matches: 8. There are 14 residues in the CDR3. Germline V gene lookup returns CDR1 SGHTA and CDR2 FQGNSA. The CDR3 sequence: CASSPAGGYYEQYF. In nucleotides, the CDR3 is TGTGCCAGCAGCCCAGCCGGGGGGTATTACGAGCAGTACTTC.

There are many counts of this clonotype. The V gene is TRBV5-1, the J gene TRBJ2-1, with D perhaps given as TRBD1 or TRBD2 (6 bases each). The CDR3 totals 16 residues. V was clipped by 3 bases and J by 7 bases, with 20 bases between them. CDR1 SGHRS and CDR2 YFSETQ come from the germline V gene. CDR3 DNA: TGCGCCAGCAGCTACCGGACTGACGGGGGCCGGAATGAGCAGTTCTTC. This encodes CASSYRTDGGRNEQFF.

This clonotype was recorded many times. The V call is TRBV29-1, the J call TRBJ2-2; 7 nucleotides agree with TRBD1. Germline V gives CDR1 SQVTM, CDR2 ANQGSEA. The CDR3 runs 14 residues. V shed 7 bases, J shed 3 bases, and the junction held 8 bases outside the gene matches. The CDR3 coding sequence is TGCAGCGCGGAAGGGGGCTCGGACACCGGGGAGCTGTTTTTT. As protein: CSAEGGSDTGELFF.

V usage is TRBV5-1 and J usage is TRBJ1-1, with 8 bases matching TRBD1. V lost 4 bases to trimming and J lost 0 bases; unmatched junction nucleotides: 5. The CDR3 covers 15 residues. CDR1 is SGHRS and CDR2 is YFSETQ in the germline V gene. CDR3 in DNA: TGCGCCAGCAGCGGAGGACAGGGTTTGAACACTGAAGCTTTCTTT. This translates into CASSGGQGLNTEAFF.

There are a few counts of this clonotype. This rearrangement joins TRBV7-2 to TRBJ1-5; no firm D call. In germline, CDR1 is SGHTA, CDR2 FQGNSA. The CDR3 is 16 amino acids. Trimming took 3 bases from V and 6 from J, leaving 18 bases between them. In nucleotides, the CDR3 is TGTGCCAGCAGCTTCGAGTGGAGGCCGGAGGGTCAGCCCCAGCATTTT. The encoded protein is CASSFEWRPEGQPQHF. Supplemented by reference TRBV7-2 and TRBJ1-5, the full variable domain reads GAGVSQSPSNKVTEKGKDVELRCDPISGHTALYWYRQSLGQGLEFLIYFQGNSAPDKSGLPSDRFSAERTGGSVSTLTIQRTQQEDSAVYLCASSFEWRPEGQPQHFGDGTRLSIL.

In this sample, this clonotype turned up many times. The chain recombines TRBV11-2 with TRBJ1-2; possible D gene TRBD1, 6 bases. Per the germline V gene, CDR1 is SGHAT and CDR2 is FQNNGV. CDR3 length: 14 amino acids. The germline V and J ends were trimmed by 1 base and 4 bases, with 10 bases remaining between them. The CDR3 DNA reads TGTGCCAGCAGCTTAGTCATAGGGGGCTATGGCTACACCTTC. Its translation is CASSLVIGGYGYTF.

CDR3 loop: CASSWAPLGNQPQHF. Here the CDR3 DNA reads TGTGCCAGCAGTTGGGCCCCACTGGGAAATCAGCCCCAGCATTTT. The chain has TRBV27 and TRBJ1-5, with unresolved D. Deletions cut 4 bases from V and 4 bases from J, with 14 bases between. In germline, CDR1 is MNHEY, CDR2 SMNVEV (reference sequence). This CDR3 comprises 15 residues.

This clonotype was recorded at least ten times. CDR3 sequence (DNA): TGTGCCAGCAGTGACCTACGGACAGCTTTGGCGCAGTATTTT. It translates to CASSDLRTALAQYF. V is TRBV12-3 or TRBV12-4 and J is TRBJ2-3; possibly TRBD1 for D (6 bases). V shed 5 bases and J shed 10 bases, with 19 bases lying between them. This CDR3 comprises 14 residues.

This clonotype was observed at least ten times. The CDR3 DNA sequence: TGCAGCGTTGTTCCCGTCTCTGGAAACACCATATATTTT. This sequence encodes CSVVPVSGNTIYF. This chain joins TRBV29-1 and TRBJ1-3; D call uncertain. V was shortened by 4 bases and J by 0 bases, with 7 bases between the two germline ends. This CDR3 has 13 residues. Germline loops: CDR1 SQVTM, CDR2 ANQGSEA.

The chain uses TRBV5-1 and TRBJ2-3, with D perhaps TRBD2 (6 bases). The CDR3 is made up of 14 amino acids. Trimming pared 4 bases from V and 2 bases from J, leaving 11 bases between. The germline V gene encodes CDR1 SGHRS and CDR2 YFSETQ. This chain's CDR3 is CASSLSGNTDTQYF. The CDR3 DNA is TGCGCCAGCAGCCTTAGCGGAAACACAGATACGCAGTATTTT.

This clonotype has just a few counts. The chain recombines TRBV5-6 with TRBJ2-2; TRBD1 might be the D (5 bases). Germline V gives CDR1 SGHDT, CDR2 YYEEEE. This CDR3 is built from 14 residues. The germline V and J ends were trimmed by 3 bases and 4 bases, with 10 bases remaining between them. The CDR3 spells CASSWPQGTGELFF. CDR3 bases: TGTGCCAGCAGCTGGCCCCAGGGCACCGGGGAGCTGTTTTTT.

This clonotype was counted between two and nine times. This chain joins TRBV29-1 and TRBJ2-3, with D tentatively TRBD1 or TRBD2 (5 bases each). Trimming pared 4 bases from V and 2 bases from J, leaving 7 bases between. The CDR3 has 12 residues. CDR1 is SQVTM and CDR2 is ANQGSEA in the germline V gene. The CDR3 spells CSVVGTTDTQYF. DNA of the CDR3: TGCAGCGTTGTGGGGACCACAGATACGCAGTATTTT.

This clonotype was observed a few times. The V and J genes are TRBV5-1 and TRBJ2-1; 11 bases align to TRBD1. With V trimmed by 6 bases and J by 9 bases, 8 bases remained unmatched. Germline loops: CDR1 SGHRS, CDR2 YFSETQ. CDR3 length: 14 residues. CDR3 bases: TGCGCCAGCAACAGGCGGACAGGGGGCTTTGAGCAGTTCTTC. Its translation is CASNRRTGGFEQFF.

This clonotype came up a few times. This chain links TRBV6-4 with TRBJ2-7; D is possibly TRBD1 or TRBD2 (5 bases each). V lost 6 bases and J lost 8, with 17 bases in between. This CDR3 has 13 residues. Germline CDR1 MRHNA, CDR2 SNTAGT. The CDR3 reads CASRLRDGGKQYV. The CDR3 nucleotides are TGTGCCAGCAGACTCCGGGACGGAGGCAAGCAGTACGTC.

This clonotype was counted ten times or more. The chain has TRBV6-2 or TRBV6-3 and TRBJ1-1; D is unresolved. V shed 5 bases and J shed 1 base, with 8 bases lying between them. Per the germline V gene, CDR1 is MNHEY and CDR2 is SVGEGT. The CDR3 contains 13 residues. This CDR3 reads CASSKTTNTEAFF. The CDR3 DNA is TGTGCCAGCAGTAAAACAACGAACACTGAAGCTTTCTTT.

There are a few counts of this clonotype. V usage is TRBV6-1 and J usage is TRBJ2-1, with 12 positions matching TRBD2. Germline V CDR1 and CDR2: MNHNS, SASEGT. Losses at the gene ends were 3 bases for V and 3 bases for J; bases not matched to a gene: 0. The CDR3 is made up of 15 amino acids. The CDR3 DNA sequence: TGTGCCAGCAGTGAGACTAGCGGGGGCTACAATGAGCAGTTCTTC. This translates into CASSETSGGYNEQFF.

Many counts were recorded for this clonotype. The rearrangement links TRBV12-3 or TRBV12-4 to TRBJ1-4; tentatively, D is TRBD1 (5 bases). There are 13 residues in the CDR3. Trimming pared 7 bases from V and 5 bases from J, leaving 11 bases between. The CDR3 DNA is TGTGCCAGCAATGTGAGGGGAAATGAAAAACTGTTTTTT. This encodes CASNVRGNEKLFF.

This clonotype was seen many times. The chain carries TRBV7-8 and TRBJ2-1; 13 bases map to TRBD2. The V segment lost 5 bases and the J segment 9 bases; nucleotides outside the gene matches: 7. Germline-derived CDR1 and CDR2 are SGHVS and FQNEAQ. The CDR3 runs 15 residues. CDR3 residues: CASSLLAGGSVEQFF. CDR3 DNA sequence: TGTGCCAGCAGCCTACTAGCGGGGGGGAGTGTTGAGCAGTTCTTC. The full variable domain, in which reference TRBV7-8 and TRBJ2-1 provide the parts outside the CDR3, is GAGVSQSPRYKVAKRGQDVALRCDPISGHVSLFWYQQALGQGPEFLTYFQNEAQLDKSGLPSDRFFAERPEGSVSTLKIQRTQQEDSAVYLCASSLLAGGSVEQFFGPGTRLTVL.

This clonotype appeared a few times. The chain is built from TRBV27 and TRBJ1-2; 10 bases are a match to TRBD1. V was clipped by 4 bases and J by 3 bases; unmatched bases: 11. Germline CDR1 and CDR2: MNHEY and SMNVEV (reference sequence). CDR3 length: 17 residues. The CDR3 region is CASSSGLGTGVYYGYTF. CDR3 nucleotides: TGTGCCAGCAGTTCGGGGTTAGGGACAGGGGTTTACTATGGCTACACCTTC.

This clonotype was seen ten or more times. The J gene is TRBJ2-7, the V gene TRBV18; D gene uncertain. Trimming cost V 3 bases and J 3 bases, with 9 bases left between them. The CDR3 is 13 residues long. The germline V gene has CDR1 KGHSH and CDR2 LQKENI. CDR3 bases: TGTGCCAGCTCACCCACTTGGGACTACGAGCAGTACTTC. Amino acids: CASSPTWDYEQYF. Full variable domain (rest looked up from reference TRBV18 and TRBJ2-7): NAGVMQNPRHLVRRRGQEARLRCSPMKGHSHVYWYRQLPEEGLKFMVYLQKENIIDESGMPKERFSAEFPKEGPSILRIQQVVRGDSAAYFCASSPTWDYEQYFGPGTRLTVT.